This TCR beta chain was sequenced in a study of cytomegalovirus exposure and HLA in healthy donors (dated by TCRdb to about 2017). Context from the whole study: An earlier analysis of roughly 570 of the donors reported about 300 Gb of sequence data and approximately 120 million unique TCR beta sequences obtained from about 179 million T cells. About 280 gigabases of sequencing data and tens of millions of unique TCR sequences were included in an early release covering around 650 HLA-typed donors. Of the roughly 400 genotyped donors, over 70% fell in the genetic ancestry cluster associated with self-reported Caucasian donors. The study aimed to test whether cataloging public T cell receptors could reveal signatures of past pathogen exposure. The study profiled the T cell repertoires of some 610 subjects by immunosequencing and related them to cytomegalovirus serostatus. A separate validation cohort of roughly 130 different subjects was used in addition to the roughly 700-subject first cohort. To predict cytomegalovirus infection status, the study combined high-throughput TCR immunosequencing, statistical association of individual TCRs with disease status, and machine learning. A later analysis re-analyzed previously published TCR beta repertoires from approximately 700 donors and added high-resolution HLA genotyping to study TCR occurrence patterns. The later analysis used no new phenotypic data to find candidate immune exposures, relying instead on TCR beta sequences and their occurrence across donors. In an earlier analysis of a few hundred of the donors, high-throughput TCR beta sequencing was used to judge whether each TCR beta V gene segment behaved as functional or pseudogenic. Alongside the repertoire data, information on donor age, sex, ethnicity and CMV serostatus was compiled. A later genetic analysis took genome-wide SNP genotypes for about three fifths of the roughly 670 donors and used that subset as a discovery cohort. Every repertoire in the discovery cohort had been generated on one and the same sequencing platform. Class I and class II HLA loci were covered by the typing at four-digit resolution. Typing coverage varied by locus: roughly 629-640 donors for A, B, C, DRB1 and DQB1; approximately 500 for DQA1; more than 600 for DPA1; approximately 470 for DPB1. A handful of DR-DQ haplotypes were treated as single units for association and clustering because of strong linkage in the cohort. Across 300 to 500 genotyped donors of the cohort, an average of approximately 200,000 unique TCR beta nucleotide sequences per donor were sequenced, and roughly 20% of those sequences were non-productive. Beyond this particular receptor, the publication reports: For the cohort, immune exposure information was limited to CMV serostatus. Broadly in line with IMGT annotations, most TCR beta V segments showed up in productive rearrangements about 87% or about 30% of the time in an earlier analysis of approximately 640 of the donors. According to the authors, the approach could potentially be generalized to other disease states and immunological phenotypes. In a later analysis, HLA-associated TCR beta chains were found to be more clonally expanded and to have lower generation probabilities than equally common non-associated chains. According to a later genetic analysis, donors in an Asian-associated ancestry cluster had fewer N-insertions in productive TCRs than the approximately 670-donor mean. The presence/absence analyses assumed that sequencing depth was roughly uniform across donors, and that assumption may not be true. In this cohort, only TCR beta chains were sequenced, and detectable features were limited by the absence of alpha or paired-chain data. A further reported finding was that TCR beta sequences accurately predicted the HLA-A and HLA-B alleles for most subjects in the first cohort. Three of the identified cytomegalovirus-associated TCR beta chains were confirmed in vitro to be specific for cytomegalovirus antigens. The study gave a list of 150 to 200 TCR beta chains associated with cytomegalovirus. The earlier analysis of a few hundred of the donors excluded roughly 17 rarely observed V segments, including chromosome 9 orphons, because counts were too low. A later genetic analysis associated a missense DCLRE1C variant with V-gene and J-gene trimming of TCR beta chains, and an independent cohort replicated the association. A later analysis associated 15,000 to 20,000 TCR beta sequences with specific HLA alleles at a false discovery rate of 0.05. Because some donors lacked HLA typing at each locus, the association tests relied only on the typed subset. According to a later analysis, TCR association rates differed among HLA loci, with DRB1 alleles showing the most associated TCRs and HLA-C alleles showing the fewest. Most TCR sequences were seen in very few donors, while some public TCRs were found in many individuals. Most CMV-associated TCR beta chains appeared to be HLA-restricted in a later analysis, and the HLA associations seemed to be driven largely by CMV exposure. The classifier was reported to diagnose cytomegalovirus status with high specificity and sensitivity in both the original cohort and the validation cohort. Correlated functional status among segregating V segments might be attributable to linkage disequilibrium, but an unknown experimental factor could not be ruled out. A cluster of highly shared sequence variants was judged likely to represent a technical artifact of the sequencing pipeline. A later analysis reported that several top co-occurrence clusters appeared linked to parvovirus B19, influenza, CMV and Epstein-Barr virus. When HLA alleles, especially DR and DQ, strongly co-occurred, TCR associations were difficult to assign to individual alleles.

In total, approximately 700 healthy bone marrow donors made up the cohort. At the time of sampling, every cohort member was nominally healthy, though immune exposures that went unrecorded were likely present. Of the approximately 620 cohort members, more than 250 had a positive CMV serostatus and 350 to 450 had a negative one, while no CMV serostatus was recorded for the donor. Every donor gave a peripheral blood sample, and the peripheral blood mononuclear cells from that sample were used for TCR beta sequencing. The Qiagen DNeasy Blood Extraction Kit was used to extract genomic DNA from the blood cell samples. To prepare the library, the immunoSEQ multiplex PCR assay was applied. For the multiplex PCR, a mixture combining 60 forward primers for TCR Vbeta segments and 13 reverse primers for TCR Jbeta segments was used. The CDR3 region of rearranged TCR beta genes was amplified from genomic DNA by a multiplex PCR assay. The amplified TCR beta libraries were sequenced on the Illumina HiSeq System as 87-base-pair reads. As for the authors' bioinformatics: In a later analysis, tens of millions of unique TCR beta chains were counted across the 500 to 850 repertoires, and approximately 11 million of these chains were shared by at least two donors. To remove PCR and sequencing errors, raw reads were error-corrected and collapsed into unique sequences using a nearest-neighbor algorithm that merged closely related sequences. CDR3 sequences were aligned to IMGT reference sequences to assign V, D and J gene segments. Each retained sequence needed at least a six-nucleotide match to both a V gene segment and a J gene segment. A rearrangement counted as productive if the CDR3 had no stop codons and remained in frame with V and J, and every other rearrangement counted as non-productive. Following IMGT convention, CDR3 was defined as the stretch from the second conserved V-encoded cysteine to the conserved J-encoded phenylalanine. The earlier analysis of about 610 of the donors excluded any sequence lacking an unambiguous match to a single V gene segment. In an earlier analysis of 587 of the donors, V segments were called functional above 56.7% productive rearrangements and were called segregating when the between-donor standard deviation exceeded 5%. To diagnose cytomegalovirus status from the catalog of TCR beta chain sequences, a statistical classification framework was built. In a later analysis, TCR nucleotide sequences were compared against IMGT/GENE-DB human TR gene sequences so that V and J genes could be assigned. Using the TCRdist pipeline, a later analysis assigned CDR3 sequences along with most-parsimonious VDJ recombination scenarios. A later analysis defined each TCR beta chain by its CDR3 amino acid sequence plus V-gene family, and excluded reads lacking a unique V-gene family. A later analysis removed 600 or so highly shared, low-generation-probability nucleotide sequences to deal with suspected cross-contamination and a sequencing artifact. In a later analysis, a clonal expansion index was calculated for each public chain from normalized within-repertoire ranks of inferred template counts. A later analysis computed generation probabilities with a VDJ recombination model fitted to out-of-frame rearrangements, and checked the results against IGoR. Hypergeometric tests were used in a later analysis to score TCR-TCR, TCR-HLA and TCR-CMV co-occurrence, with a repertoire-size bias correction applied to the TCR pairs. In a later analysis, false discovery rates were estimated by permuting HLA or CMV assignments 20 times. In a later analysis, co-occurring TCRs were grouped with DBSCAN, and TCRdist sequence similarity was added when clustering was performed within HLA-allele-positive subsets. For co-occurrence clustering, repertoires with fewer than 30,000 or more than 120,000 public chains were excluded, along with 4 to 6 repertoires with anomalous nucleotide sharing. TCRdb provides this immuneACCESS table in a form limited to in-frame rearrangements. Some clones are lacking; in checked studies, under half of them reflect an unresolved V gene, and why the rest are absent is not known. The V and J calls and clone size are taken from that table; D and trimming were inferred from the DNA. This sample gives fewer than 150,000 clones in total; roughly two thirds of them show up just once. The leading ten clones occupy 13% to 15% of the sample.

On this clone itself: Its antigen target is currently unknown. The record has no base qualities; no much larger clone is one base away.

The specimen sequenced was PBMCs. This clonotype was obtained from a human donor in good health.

Read as DNA, the sequence is TGTGCCATCAGTGCACAGTACGAGCAGTACTTC. Translated, it reads CAISAQYEQYF. The sequence is built from TRBV10-3 and TRBJ2-7; the D segment cannot be called with confidence. Reading from cysteine to phenylalanine, the CDR3 counts 11 amino acids. The kept DNA is CDR3 alone, 33 bases in frame from the first base. CDR1 ENHRY and CDR2 SYGVKD were looked up in the germline V gene. V loses 4 bases of germline sequence and J loses 4 bases, and the interval between the two ends is 5 bases.